The sequence of this T cell receptor beta chain was determined in a study of radiotherapy plus CTLA-4 blockade in lung cancer. Across the study: Patients showed objective responses in about 18% of cases and disease control in 30% to 40%.

Study-level points and caveats: The best predictor of response was reported to be early blood T cell clone dynamics, with interferon-beta.

Trimming cost V 3 bases and J 6 bases; bases outside gene matches: 11. The CDR3 is made up of 15 amino acids. Germline CDR1 reads MNHEY; CDR2 reads SMNVEV (reference sequence). Sequencing used immunoSEQ multiplex PCR; TCRdb keeps in-frame clones, though not all of them. The data show about 14,000 clones, 72% seen once. This clone was picked up a small number of times. Its specificity is not known. The clonotype originates from a human donor with non-small cell lung cancer whose response to radiotherapy plus ipilimumab could not be evaluated. The sequencing here drew on peripheral blood, taken from a patient treated with radiotherapy plus ipilimumab. The chain has TRBV27 and TRBJ2-7; TRBD1 matches 7 bases. The CDR3 DNA follows: TGTGCCAGCAGTTTCCTAGGGGGCAAGCTAAGCGAGCAGTACTTC. It specifies CASSFLGGKLSEQYF.